This T cell receptor (beta chain) was recovered during a study of blood T cell repertoires in COVID-19. Profiling relied on immunoSEQ multiplex PCR, and the TCRdb table lists in-frame clones only, not all of them. The sample lists hundreds of thousands of clones; more than 75% were seen once. Participant-reported clinical history was the basis for cohort assignment. Recovered status applied to Cohort 3 donors who had two consecutive negative PCRs. It also applied to those with clearance or with symptom resolution. Trimming stripped 1 base from V and 4 bases from J, with 8 bases between. CDR1 and CDR2 (germline): PRHDT, FYEKMQ (reference sequence). The CDR3 is 14 residues long.

Specimen: PBMCs or T cells enriched from blood (not recorded which). This receptor was taken from a man younger than 45 who had recovered from COVID-19. The V gene is TRBV13, the J gene TRBJ2-1; tentatively, D is TRBD2 (6 bases). The CDR3: CASSLAGVYNEQFF. The CDR3 DNA follows: TGTGCCAGCAGCTTAGCGGGGGTTTACAATGAGCAGTTCTTC.